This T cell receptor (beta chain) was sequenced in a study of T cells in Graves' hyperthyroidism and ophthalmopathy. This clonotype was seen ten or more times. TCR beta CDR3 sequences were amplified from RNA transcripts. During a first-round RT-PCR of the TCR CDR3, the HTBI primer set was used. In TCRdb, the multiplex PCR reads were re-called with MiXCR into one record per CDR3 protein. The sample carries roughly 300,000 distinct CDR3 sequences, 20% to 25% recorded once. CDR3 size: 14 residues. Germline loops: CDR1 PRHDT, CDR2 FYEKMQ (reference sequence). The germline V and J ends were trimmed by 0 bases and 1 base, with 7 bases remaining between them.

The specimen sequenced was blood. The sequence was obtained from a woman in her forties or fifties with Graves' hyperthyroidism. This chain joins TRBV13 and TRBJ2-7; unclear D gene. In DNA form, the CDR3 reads TGTGCCAGCAGCTTAGGCCGCCCGTCCTACGAGCAGTACTTC. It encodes CASSLGRPSYEQYF.